This is a list of T cell receptor beta chains from one sample in a study of cytomegalovirus exposure and HLA in healthy donors. This table comes from immunoSEQ multiplex PCR, and its TCRdb copy is limited to in-frame clones, with some not included. This table holds approximately 170,000 clones, approximately 78% found once. The sequencing input was PBMCs. The source is a woman between 18 and 30 years old in good health and CMV-seronegative. CDR3s include the opening cysteine and the closing phenylalanine or tryptophan. A D gene is named only where the DNA matches it firmly. A row's size may be missing; if present it is once, few, many or a size class.

D gene | clone size | J gene | V gene | CDR3 DNA | CDR3 protein
TRBD1 | - | TRBJ2-6 | TRBV18 | TGTGCCAGCTCACCATCCCGACCGGGACAGGGCACTGGGGCCAACGTCCTGACTTTC | CASSPSRPGQGTGANVLTF
TRBD2 | - | TRBJ2-2 | TRBV10-3 | TGTGCCATCAGTGAGTCGACGGGGGGGGCGAACACCGGGGAGCTGTTTTTT | CAISESTGGANTGELFF
- | few | TRBJ2-2 | TRBV2 | TGTGCCACCTCGGAGGTGAGGGGGACCGGGGAGCTGTTTTTT | CATSEVRGTGELFF
TRBD1 | - | TRBJ2-2 | TRBV5-1 | TGCGCCAGCAGCTTGGAGGGCAGGGGGCTGTACACCGGGGAGCTGTTTTTT | CASSLEGRGLYTGELFF
TRBD2 | few | TRBJ2-1 | TRBV28 | TGTGCCAGCAGTTTTTCGGGGACTAACTACAATGAGCAGTTCTTC | CASSFSGTNYNEQFF
TRBD2 | few | TRBJ2-7 | TRBV28 | TGTGCCAGCAGCCTTCCCGAGGGACTAGCGGGAGGCCTAAGCCCCGAGCAGTACTTC | CASSLPEGLAGGLSPEQYF
- | - | TRBJ1-5 | TRBV15 | TGTGCCACCAGCAGGAAGGGACTGAATCAGCCCCAGCATTTT | CATSRKGLNQPQHF
- | - | TRBJ2-3 | TRBV5-1 | TGCGCCAGCAGCTTGGAAGAGGCCACAGATACGCAGTATTTT | CASSLEEATDTQYF
TRBD2 | - | TRBJ2-7 | TRBV2 | TGTGCCAGCAGGGGGGGACTAGCGGGAGGCAGCTCCTACGAGCAGTACTTC | CASRGGLAGGSSYEQYF
- | - | TRBJ2-1 | TRBV11-2 | TGTGCCAGCAGCTTAGTTCCAGGGGATGAGCAGTTCTTC | CASSLVPGDEQFF
- | - | TRBJ1-5 | TRBV7-3 | TGTGCCAGCAGCTTAATTAGAGATCAGCCCCAGCATTTT | CASSLIRDQPQHF
TRBD1 | - | TRBJ1-3 | TRBV7-9 | TGTGCCAGCAGCCTCACAGGGGAGAGCACCATATATTTT | CASSLTGESTIYF
TRBD1 | - | TRBJ1-1 | TRBV7-2 | TGTGCCAGCAGCTTAGGGGCAGGGGGAGCCACTGAAGCTTTCTTT | CASSLGAGGATEAFF
- | - | TRBJ2-6 | TRBV6-1 | TGTGCCAGCAGTGAAGACACATATTCACGATCTGGGGCCAACGTCCTGACTTTC | CASSEDTYSRSGANVLTF
TRBD1 | - | TRBJ1-2 | TRBV28 | TGTGCCACCTTTCAGGGGGGAATTTCCCGGGGCTACACCTTC | CATFQGGISRGYTF
- | - | TRBJ2-7 | TRBV11-2 | TGTGCCAGCAGCTTGAGCGGACTAACTTCCTACGAGCAGTACTTC | CASSLSGLTSYEQYF
- | - | TRBJ2-3 | TRBV7-3 | TGTGCCAGCAGCCCCCGACTTGGAGATACGCAGTATTTT | CASSPRLGDTQYF
- | - | TRBJ2-7 | TRBV7-2 | TGTGCCAGCAGCCCCGGGAGCGGCGAGCAGTACTTC | CASSPGSGEQYF
TRBD2 | - | TRBJ2-5 | TRBV5-1 | TGCGCCAGCAAACCTCTAGCGGGAGGGCCGGCAGAGACCCAGTACTTC | CASKPLAGGPAETQYF
TRBD1 | - | TRBJ1-2 | TRBV4-2 | TGTGCCAGCAGCCAAGACGGTCCCGGGAAGGGACAGGGCATCAGGGGCTACACCTTC | CASSQDGPGKGQGIRGYTF